The 32 T cell receptor beta chains below were found in one sample sequenced in a study of T cell repertoires in ileal Crohn's disease. Method: immunoSEQ multiplex PCR; TCRdb's copy keeps in-frame clones and lacks some. The sample has 7,200 or so clones; 55% to 85% are singletons. Time point reported: neoterminal ileum biopsy at postoperative endoscopy, about 6 months after surgery. What was sequenced was ileal tissue. These receptor sequences come from an adult with Crohn's disease.

V is TRBV11-2 and J is TRBJ2-3, with D possibly TRBD2 on 7 matching bases. The V gene lost 1 base and the J gene lost 4 bases, with 15 bases spanning the gap. Per germline, CDR1 SGHAT and CDR2 FQNNGV. This CDR3 has 16 amino acids. Written as DNA, the CDR3 is TGTGCCAGCAGCTTAGTTGGGGGGGGCCCAGCAGATACGCAGTATTTT. Translation: CASSLVGGGPADTQYF.

The chain employs TRBV6-1 and TRBJ1-6; D is unclear. The germline V gene has CDR1 MNHNS and CDR2 SASEGT. The CDR3 consists of 16 residues. V was clipped by 2 bases and J by 0 bases, with 8 bases between them. The CDR3 DNA follows: TGTGCCAGCAGTGAACTGGGGAGCTCCTATAATTCACCCCTCCACTTT. The encoded protein is CASSELGSSYNSPLHF.

J is TRBJ2-7 and V is TRBV7-2, with TRBD2 identical over 8 bases. Germline V CDR1 and CDR2: SGHTA, FQGNSA. V lost 1 base and J lost 5; bases outside the gene matches: 10. CDR3 size: 16 residues. CDR3 bases: TGTGCCAGCAGCTTAGTGGCGGGAGGTGCATCTGACGAGCAGTACTTC. Translating it yields CASSLVAGGASDEQYF.

This chain's CDR3 is CASTRQGGYNEQFF. The CDR3 coding sequence is TGTGCCAGCACAAGACAGGGGGGCTACAATGAGCAGTTCTTC. The V and J genes are TRBV27 and TRBJ2-1; 9 nucleotides match TRBD1. V shed 7 bases and J 3 bases; nucleotides not matched to a gene: 4. This CDR3 is 14 amino acids long. Germline CDR1 reads MNHEY; CDR2 reads SMNVEV (reference sequence).

The chain joins TRBV6-5 to TRBJ1-2; D may be TRBD1 (6 bases). The CDR3 has 12 residues. The germline V gene has CDR1 MNHEY and CDR2 SVGAGI. V gave up 5 bases and J gave up 8 bases, with 12 bases separating them. This CDR3 is CASSTTGKGYTF. The CDR3 DNA follows: TGTGCCAGCAGTACTACAGGGAAGGGCTACACCTTC.

This clone was counted a single time. The chain has TRBV14 and TRBJ2-3, with no clear D. Trimming shortened V by 0 bases and J by 6 bases, and 10 bases separated the two germline ends. Germline V gene data show CDR1 as SGHDN and CDR2 as FVKESK. This CDR3 has 14 amino acids. CDR3 in amino acids: CASSQDRGSDTQYF. CDR3 nucleotide sequence: TGTGCCAGCAGCCAAGATAGAGGTTCGGATACGCAGTATTTT.

CDR3 protein: CASSLESGGSYEQYF. CDR3 sequence (DNA): TGTGCCAGCAGCTTAGAGTCCGGTGGCTCCTACGAGCAGTACTTC. This sequence joins TRBV7-8 and TRBJ2-7; D remains ambiguous. CDR1 is SGHVS and CDR2 is FQNEAQ in the germline V gene. The CDR3 consists of 15 residues. The germline V and J ends were trimmed by 1 base and 0 bases, with 10 bases remaining between them.

This rearrangement joins TRBV11-2 to TRBJ1-1; D gene unclear. Between the trimmed V and J ends, which lost 5 bases and 5 bases, there was a span of 15 bases. This CDR3 comprises 14 residues. Germline V gene data show CDR1 as SGHAT and CDR2 as FQNNGV. The DNA for the CDR3 is TGTGCCAGCAGCCATGTCTACGGTTGGACTGAAGCTTTCTTT. Translating it yields CASSHVYGWTEAFF.

This clone was detected only once. One junction end disagrees with the germline gene, perhaps due to a read error. The rearrangement joins TRBV30 to TRBJ2-7, with D maybe TRBD1 (6 bases). The CDR3 has 12 residues. In germline, CDR1 is GTSNPN, CDR2 SVGIG (reference sequence). The CDR3 DNA is TGTGCCTGGAAGCAGGGGTCCTGCGAGCAGTACTTC. This sequence encodes CAWKQGSCEQYF.

The V gene is TRBV5-1, the J gene TRBJ2-6; 9 nucleotides line up with TRBD1. The V segment lost 5 bases and the J segment 0 bases; nucleotides outside the gene matches: 3. The germline V gene encodes CDR1 SGHRS and CDR2 YFSETQ. The CDR3 consists of 16 residues. In DNA form, the CDR3 reads TGCGCCAGCAGTCGGGACAGGGCCTCTGGGGCCAACGTCCTGACTTTC. Translating gives CASSRDRASGANVLTF.

The chain is built from TRBV29-1 and TRBJ1-4; perhaps TRBD1 as D (5 bases). CDR3 length: 10 amino acids. With 7 bases removed from V and 8 bases from J, the gap between germline ends came to 8 bases. CDR1 is SQVTM, CDR2 ANQGSEA, per germline. CDR3 loop: CSARTEKLFF. CDR3 nucleotides: TGCAGCGCTAGGACAGAAAAACTGTTTTTT.

This clone has only a few counts. The chain uses TRBV5-4 and TRBJ2-1; D is uncertain. Trimming removed 4 bases at V and 4 bases at J, with 9 bases between. CDR3 length equals 13 residues. CDR1 SGHNT and CDR2 YYREEE come from the germline V gene (reference sequence). In nucleotides, the CDR3 is TGTGCCAGCAGCCTAGACCGGTACAATGAGCAGTTCTTC. Translation: CASSLDRYNEQFF.

V and J are TRBV18 and TRBJ1-1; 7 bases are a match to TRBD1. The CDR3 has 14 amino acids. Germline-derived CDR1 and CDR2 are KGHSH and LQKENI. Trimming cost V 4 bases and J 3 bases; bases outside gene matches: 5. The CDR3 DNA sequence: TGTGCCAGCTCACTCCTACAGGGGTACACTGAAGCTTTCTTT. This translates into CASSLLQGYTEAFF. Drawing the rest from reference TRBV18 and TRBJ1-1, the complete variable domain is NAGVMQNPRHLVRRRGQEARLRCSPMKGHSHVYWYRQLPEEGLKFMVYLQKENIIDESGMPKERFSAEFPKEGPSILRIQQVVRGDSAAYFCASSLLQGYTEAFFGQGTRLTVV.

This clone was seen more than once but under ten times. J is TRBJ2-5 and V is TRBV27; D might be TRBD2 (5 bases). The CDR3 totals 14 residues. V dropped 6 bases and J dropped 5 bases, with 16 bases sitting between them. Per the germline V gene, CDR1 is MNHEY and CDR2 is SMNVEV (reference sequence). The CDR3 is CASSSKEASETQYF. The CDR3, as DNA: TGTGCCAGCAGCTCGAAGGAGGCCTCGGAGACCCAGTACTTC.

The CDR3: CASSQRGGDGYTF. In DNA form, the CDR3 reads TGCGCCAGCAGCCAGCGTGGGGGGGATGGCTACACCTTC. The chain uses TRBV4-1 and TRBJ1-2, with D possibly TRBD1 on 5 matching bases. Between the trimmed V and J ends, which lost 3 bases and 6 bases, there was a span of 11 bases. Germline CDR1 and CDR2: MGHRA and YSYEKL. The CDR3 is made up of 13 amino acids.

The chain is built from TRBV6-5 and TRBJ2-1; 9 bases map to TRBD2. The germline V gene encodes CDR1 MNHEY and CDR2 SVGAGI. The CDR3 runs to 13 residues. V trimming: 6 bases; J trimming: 10 bases; junction bases outside the gene matches: 7. In DNA, the CDR3 is TGTGCCAGCAGAATAGCGGGAGCCTCAGAGCAGTTCTTC. Translated, it gives CASRIAGASEQFF.

This chain uses TRBV5-1 with TRBJ2-3, with TRBD1 matching 8 bases. V lost 5 bases to trimming and J lost 4 bases; unmatched junction nucleotides: 9. Germline V gives CDR1 SGHRS, CDR2 YFSETQ. This CDR3 comprises 15 residues. The CDR3 spells CASSLDRGSADTQYF. The CDR3 nucleotides are TGCGCCAGCAGTTTAGACAGGGGCAGCGCAGATACGCAGTATTTT.

For the CDR3, the DNA is TGTGCCAGTATGGGGGAGTGGACAGCTGAAGCTTTCTTT. Its translation is CASMGEWTAEAFF. The chain joins TRBV19 to TRBJ1-1; D might be TRBD1 (6 bases). This CDR3 region has 13 residues. V was pared by 7 bases and J by 6 bases, with 15 bases between. CDR1 is LNHDA and CDR2 is SQIVND in the germline V gene (reference sequence). Looking up the rest from reference TRBV19 and TRBJ1-1 gives the full variable domain: DGGITQSPKYLFRKEGQNVTLSCEQNLNHDAMYWYRQDPGQGLRLIYYSQIVNDFQKGDIAEGYSVSREKKESFPLTVTSAQKNPTAFYLCASMGEWTAEAFFGQGTRLTVV.

The V and J genes are TRBV30 and TRBJ2-1; 8 bases align to TRBD2. The CDR3 runs 18 residues. The germline V gene has CDR1 GTSNPN and CDR2 SVGIG (reference sequence). V shed 4 bases and J 1 base; nucleotides not matched to a gene: 15. In nucleotides, the CDR3 is TGTGCCTGGACCGCCGGGGGGAGCGGGAGTAAGTCCTACAATGAGCAGTTCTTC. This codes for CAWTAGGSGSKSYNEQFF.

This clone was counted once. The chain recombines TRBV21-1 with TRBJ2-1; TRBD1 reflects the table's D call only, with no check against the DNA. TRBV21-1 is a pseudogene segment. CDR3 length equals 16 residues. DNA for the CDR3: TGTGCCAGCAGACGGGAACAGGGGGAGACCTACAATGAGCAGTTCTTC. This encodes CASRREQGETYNEQFF.

The V and J genes are TRBV15 and TRBJ2-7, with D uncertain. Germline CDR1 LNHNV, CDR2 YYDKDF (reference sequence). V was shortened by 3 bases and J by 6 bases, with 12 bases between the two germline ends. The CDR3 is made up of 13 amino acids. In nucleotides, the CDR3 is TGTGCCACCAGCAGCGCCGCGGCTCTCGAGCAGTACTTC. This translates into CATSSAAALEQYF.

The rearrangement uses TRBV6-1 and TRBJ1-4; no firm D call. Germline V gene sequence: CDR1 MNHNS, CDR2 SASEGT. Trimming pared 2 bases from V and 6 bases from J, leaving 4 bases between. This CDR3 contains 12 residues. The CDR3 bases are TGTGCCAGCAGTGAACGGGATGAAAAACTGTTTTTT. This sequence encodes CASSERDEKLFF.

This chain uses TRBV6-6 with TRBJ1-1; TRBD1 aligns across 9 bases. Germline trimming cut 11 bases from V and 2 bases from J; bases unmatched to any gene: 6. This CDR3 is built from 13 residues. CDR1 is MNHNY, CDR2 SVGAGI, per germline (reference sequence). The DNA for the CDR3 is TGTGCCGGATCGGACAGGGGAAACACTGAAGCTTTCTTT. This codes for CAGSDRGNTEAFF.

This sequence joins TRBV7-3 and TRBJ2-7, with TRBD2 matching over 7 bases. The CDR3 runs to 14 residues. Germline assignment: CDR1 SGHTA and CDR2 FQGTGA. The junction had 2 bases not matched to a gene; V was cut back by 1 base and J by 2 bases. CDR3 sequence: CASSLIAGAYEQYF. In nucleotides, the CDR3 is TGTGCCAGCAGCTTAATAGCGGGCGCCTACGAGCAGTACTTC.

The chain joins TRBV7-2 to TRBJ1-5; D not resolved. This CDR3 spans 13 amino acids. V was pared by 5 bases and J by 6 bases, with 11 bases between. CDR1 and CDR2 (germline): SGHTA, FQGNSA. The CDR3 spells CASSPRRGQPQHF. CDR3 bases: TGTGCCAGCAGCCCCCGTAGAGGTCAGCCCCAGCATTTT.

The rearrangement links TRBV12-5 to TRBJ1-1; 7 positions agree with TRBD1. In germline, CDR1 is LGHNT, CDR2 FRNRAP. The V gene end was trimmed by 0 bases and the J gene end by 0 bases; junction bases not matched to a gene: 10. The CDR3 spans 18 residues. The CDR3 loop reads CASGLVLGQTVMNTEAFF. In DNA form, the CDR3 reads TGTGCTAGTGGTTTGGTACTGGGACAGACAGTTATGAACACTGAAGCTTTCTTT. The entire variable domain, with the rest obtained from reference TRBV12-5 and TRBJ1-1, is as follows: DARVTQTPRHKVTEMGQEVTMRCQPILGHNTVFWYRQTMMQGLELLAYFRNRAPLDDSGMPKDRFSAEMPDATLATLKIQPSEPRDSAVYFCASGLVLGQTVMNTEAFFGQGTRLTVV.

The chain joins TRBV19 to TRBJ1-5, with 10 positions matching TRBD1. This CDR3 has 18 amino acids. The germline CDR1 and CDR2 sequences are LNHDA and SQIVND (reference sequence). V lost 5 bases to trimming and J lost 7 bases; unmatched junction nucleotides: 17. CDR3 sequence (DNA): TGTGCCAGTAGTCCTCGAGGGACAGGGGCGAACCTAGGCCAGCCCCAGCATTTT. It specifies CASSPRGTGANLGQPQHF. The full variable domain, with the rest looked up from reference TRBV19 and TRBJ1-5, is DGGITQSPKYLFRKEGQNVTLSCEQNLNHDAMYWYRQDPGQGLRLIYYSQIVNDFQKGDIAEGYSVSREKKESFPLTVTSAQKNPTAFYLCASSPRGTGANLGQPQHFGDGTRLSIL.

This clone appeared a single time. The rearrangement joins TRBV28 to TRBJ2-1, with 10 nucleotides matching TRBD1. The CDR3 loop spans 15 amino acids. CDR1 is MDHEN, CDR2 SYDVKM, per germline. Losses at the gene ends were 5 bases for V and 6 bases for J; bases not matched to a gene: 7. The CDR3 region has the DNA TGTGCCAGCAGTAGCCGACAGGGGGCTCCCAATGAGCAGTTCTTC. Its translation: CASSSRQGAPNEQFF.

The CDR3 region is CASSYELAGGNEQFF. CDR3 in DNA: TGTGCCAGCAGTTACGAGCTAGCGGGGGGCAATGAGCAGTTCTTC. V usage is TRBV6-6 and J usage is TRBJ2-1; 11 bases are shared with TRBD2. CDR3 size: 15 residues. Germline CDR1 reads MNHNY; CDR2 reads SVGAGI (reference sequence). V lost 2 bases and J lost 6; bases outside the gene matches: 3.

The J gene is TRBJ1-5, the V gene TRBV21-1. TRBV21-1 is marked as a pseudogene. This CDR3 is 21 amino acids long. CDR3 coding DNA: TGTGCCAGCAGCAAAGGGCCGGGGGACCGACATACTACCATCGGCAATCAGCCCCAGCATTTT. Translated: CASSKGPGDRHTTIGNQPQHF.

This chain joins TRBV30 and TRBJ1-1, with a tentative D call TRBD1 (6 bases). CDR1 and CDR2 from the germline V gene are GTSNPN and SVGIG (reference sequence). Between the trimmed V and J ends, which lost 3 bases and 0 bases, there was a span of 11 bases. The CDR3 contains 14 residues. Here the CDR3 DNA reads TGTGCCTGGAGCGGACAGTGGATGAACACTGAAGCTTTCTTT. Translation gives CAWSGQWMNTEAFF.

This clone was seen a handful of times. The chain uses TRBV29-1 and TRBJ2-7, with TRBD2 matching over 11 bases. This CDR3 has 16 residues. V trimming: 1 base; J trimming: 2 bases; junction bases outside the gene matches: 7. Germline values: CDR1 SQVTM, CDR2 ANQGSEA. The CDR3 loop is CSVEGLAGGTAYEQYF. The DNA for the CDR3 is TGCAGCGTTGAAGGGCTAGCGGGGGGCACAGCCTACGAGCAGTACTTC.